This T cell receptor (beta chain) was documented in a study of metastatic and nonmetastatic thyroid tumors. From germline, CDR1 is MGHDK and CDR2 SYGVNS. This CDR3 contains 13 residues. Trimming shortened V by 4 bases and J by 7 bases, and 13 bases separated the two germline ends. Before thyroid surgery, none of the patients had received any treatment. Regarding this clone: A read error may be the cause here, since a much bigger clone is one base away.

With MiXCR, TCRdb reprocessed the PCR reads. The sample records about 64,000 clones, less than 5% being singletons. This sequence joins TRBV25-1 and TRBJ2-5, with D perhaps matching TRBD1 or TRBD2 (5 bases each). The sequence was obtained from a female donor with papillary thyroid cancer or a benign thyroid nodule (not recorded which). Some clones in this sample may be carry-over from other donors' samples. The sequencing sample was made of blood. CDR3 bases: TGTGCCAGCAGTGTTCTAGAGGGGTCGACCCAGTACTTC. Encoded protein: CASSVLEGSTQYF.